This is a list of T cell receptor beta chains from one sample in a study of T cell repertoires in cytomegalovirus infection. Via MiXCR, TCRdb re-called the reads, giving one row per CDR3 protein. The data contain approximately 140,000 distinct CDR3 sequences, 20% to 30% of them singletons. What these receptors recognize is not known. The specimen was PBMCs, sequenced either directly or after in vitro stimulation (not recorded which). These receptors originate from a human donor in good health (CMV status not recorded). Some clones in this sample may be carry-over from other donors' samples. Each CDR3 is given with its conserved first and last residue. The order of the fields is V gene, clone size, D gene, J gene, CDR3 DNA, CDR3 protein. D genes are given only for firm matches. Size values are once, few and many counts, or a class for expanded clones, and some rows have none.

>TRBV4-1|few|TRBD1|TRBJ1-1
TGCGCCAGCAGCCAAGGGGACAGGGACACTGAAGCTTTCTTT
CASSQGDRDTEAFF
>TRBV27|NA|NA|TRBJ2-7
TGTGCCAGCAGTTTAAGGTCTGGAACCTACGAGCAGTACTTC
CASSLRSGTYEQYF
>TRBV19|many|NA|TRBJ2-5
TGTGCCAGTCCACCGGGACAAACGCAAGAGACCCAGTACTTC
CASPPGQTQETQYF
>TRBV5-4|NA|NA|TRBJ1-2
TGTGCCAGCAGCCTGGACCCGTCCCCGTTCTATGGCTACACCTTC
CASSLDPSPFYGYTF
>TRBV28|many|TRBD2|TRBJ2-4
TGTGCCAGCAGTTTTTCACTAGCGATAGCCAAAAACATTCAGTACTTC
CASSFSLAIAKNIQYF
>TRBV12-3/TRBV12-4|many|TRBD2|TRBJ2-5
TGTGCCAGCAGTCCCCTAGTACTAGCGGGACGCGAGACCCAGTACTTC
CASSPLVLAGRETQYF
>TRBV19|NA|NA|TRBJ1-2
TGTGCCAGTAACGGCTATGGCTACACCTTC
CASNGYGYTF
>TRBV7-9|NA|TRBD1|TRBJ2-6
TGTGCCAGCAGCCCCTTCCGACAGGGCTTCCGCTCTGGGGCCAACGTCCTGACTTTC
CASSPFRQGFRSGANVLTF
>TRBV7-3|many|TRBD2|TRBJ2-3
TGTGCCAGCAGTTTTAGCGGGATGTACACAGATACGCAGTATTTT
CASSFSGMYTDTQYF
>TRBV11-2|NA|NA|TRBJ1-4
TGTGCCAGCAGCTTCCCGGGGGCTTCAACTAATGAAAAACTGTTTTTT
CASSFPGASTNEKLFF
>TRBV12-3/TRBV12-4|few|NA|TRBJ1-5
TGTGCCAGCAGTTTAGAAGTAGGGCCCAATCAGCCCCAGCATTTT
CASSLEVGPNQPQHF
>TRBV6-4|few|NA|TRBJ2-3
TGTGCCAGCAGTGACTCGATGGCCACAGATACGCAGTATTTT
CASSDSMATDTQYF
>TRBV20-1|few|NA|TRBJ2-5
TGCAGTGCTAGAATTGGAGAGACCCAGTACTTC
CSARIGETQYF
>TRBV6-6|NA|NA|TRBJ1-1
TGTGCCAGCAGTTACGCAGGCGGAATGAACACTGAAGCTTTCTTT
CASSYAGGMNTEAFF
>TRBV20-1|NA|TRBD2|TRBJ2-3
TGCAGTGCACCTAACGGGGGTGCGGGAGACGCAGATACGCAGTATTTT
CSAPNGGAGDADTQYF
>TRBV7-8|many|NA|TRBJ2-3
TGTGCCAGCAGCGTTACAGGTCATACGCAGTATTTT
CASSVTGHTQYF
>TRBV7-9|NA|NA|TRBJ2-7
TGTGCCAGCAGCTCAGGGAATCCCCACGAGCAGTACTTC
CASSSGNPHEQYF